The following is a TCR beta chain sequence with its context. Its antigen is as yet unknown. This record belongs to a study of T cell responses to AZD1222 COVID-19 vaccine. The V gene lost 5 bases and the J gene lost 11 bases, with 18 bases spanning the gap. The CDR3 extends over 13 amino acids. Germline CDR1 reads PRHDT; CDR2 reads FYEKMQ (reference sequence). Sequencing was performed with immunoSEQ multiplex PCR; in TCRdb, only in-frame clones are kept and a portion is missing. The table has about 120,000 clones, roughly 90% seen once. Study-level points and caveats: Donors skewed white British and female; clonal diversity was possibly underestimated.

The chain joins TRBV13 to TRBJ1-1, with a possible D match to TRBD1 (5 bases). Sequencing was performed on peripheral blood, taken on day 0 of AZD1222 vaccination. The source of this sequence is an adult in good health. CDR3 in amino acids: CASSPRGWGEAFF. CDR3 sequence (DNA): TGTGCCAGCAGCCCCCGTGGGTGGGGGGAGGCTTTCTTT.